One sample yielded the 8 T cell receptor beta chains listed below, sequenced in a study of T-cell memory formation after mild COVID-19. One entry per CDR3 protein results from TCRdb running MiXCR on the 5' RACE reads. The sample includes about 440,000 distinct CDR3 sequences, about 19% of them seen just once. The sequenced sample consisted of PBMCs or a T cell subset sorted from them (not recorded which). These receptor sequences come from an adult woman who had mild COVID-19 (a few samples of this study predate the infection). Cell type and time point are not known.

In its sample, this clonotype was seen a few times. The rearrangement uses TRBV5-1 and TRBJ2-3, with D hard to call. Between the trimmed V and J ends, which lost 1 base and 4 bases, there was a span of 31 bases. Germline values: CDR1 SGHRS, CDR2 YFSETQ. The CDR3 contains 21 residues. The CDR3 region is CASSLNPPEVTRARRPDTQYF. The DNA of the CDR3 is TGCGCCAGCAGCTTGAACCCTCCAGAGGTTACCAGAGCAAGGCGTCCAGATACGCAGTATTTT.

There are a few counts of this clonotype. The chain uses TRBV24-1 and TRBJ2-7; D not resolved. CDR1 is KGHDR and CDR2 is SFDVKD in the germline V gene. This CDR3 is built from 14 residues. Trimming stripped 3 bases from V and 3 bases from J, with 11 bases between. CDR3 DNA sequence: TGTGCCACCAGTGATGCCCAACTCGGCTACGAGCAGTACTTC. The encoded protein is CATSDAQLGYEQYF.

This chain uses TRBV10-3 with TRBJ2-7; tentatively, D is TRBD1 (5 bases). The CDR3 has 12 amino acids. Germline values: CDR1 ENHRY, CDR2 SYGVKD. The ends were cut back, 2 bases at V and 3 bases at J, with 5 bases in the middle. DNA of the CDR3: TGTGCCATCAGTGAGCAGGGCTACGAGCAGTACTTC. Its protein is CAISEQGYEQYF.

The rearrangement joins TRBV4-1 to TRBJ2-5, with D perhaps assigned TRBD1 or TRBD2 (5 bases each). This CDR3 spans 14 amino acids. Germline V CDR1 and CDR2: MGHRA, YSYEKL. The V end was cut by 4 bases, the J end by 5 bases, with 14 bases between. The CDR3 is CASSRLKGEETQYF. The CDR3 DNA reads TGCGCCAGCAGCCGTCTCAAAGGGGAGGAGACCCAGTACTTC.

This clonotype was counted at least ten times. The chain employs TRBV4-3 and TRBJ2-1, with unresolved D. Trimming shortened V by 0 bases and J by 12 bases, and 15 bases separated the two germline ends. Germline V lookup: CDR1 LGHNA, CDR2 YSLEER. This CDR3 has 14 amino acids. The CDR3 nucleotides read TGCGCCAGCAGCCAAGAGTCCAGCAAGACAACGCAGTTCTTC. It codes for CASSQESSKTTQFF.

This clonotype was found a few times. J is TRBJ2-1 and V is TRBV9; D is perhaps TRBD2 (5 bases). The V end lost 0 bases, the J end lost 0 bases, and 10 bases lay between the germline ends. There are 16 residues in the CDR3. Germline assignment: CDR1 SGDLS and CDR2 YYNGEE. CDR3 loop: CASSVGSGISYNEQFF. DNA of the CDR3: TGTGCCAGCAGCGTAGGGTCGGGGATCTCCTACAATGAGCAGTTCTTC.

The chain couples TRBV29-1 to TRBJ1-4, with no clear D. CDR1 and CDR2 from the germline V gene are SQVTM and ANQGSEA. V lost 4 bases and J lost 2, with 8 bases in between. The length of the CDR3 is 13 residues. In DNA, the CDR3 is TGCAGCGTTGCCCACGCCACTAATGAAAAACTGTTTTTT. This gives the protein CSVAHATNEKLFF.

This clonotype was counted between two and nine times. CDR3 nucleotide sequence: TGTGCCAGCACCCAAGGGACGCCAAACTATGGCTACACCTTC. This encodes CASTQGTPNYGYTF. V gene TRBV12-3 or TRBV12-4 combines with J gene TRBJ1-2; TRBD1 might be the D (5 bases). The V and J ends lost 7 bases and 2 bases respectively, with 14 bases between them. This CDR3 spans 14 amino acids.